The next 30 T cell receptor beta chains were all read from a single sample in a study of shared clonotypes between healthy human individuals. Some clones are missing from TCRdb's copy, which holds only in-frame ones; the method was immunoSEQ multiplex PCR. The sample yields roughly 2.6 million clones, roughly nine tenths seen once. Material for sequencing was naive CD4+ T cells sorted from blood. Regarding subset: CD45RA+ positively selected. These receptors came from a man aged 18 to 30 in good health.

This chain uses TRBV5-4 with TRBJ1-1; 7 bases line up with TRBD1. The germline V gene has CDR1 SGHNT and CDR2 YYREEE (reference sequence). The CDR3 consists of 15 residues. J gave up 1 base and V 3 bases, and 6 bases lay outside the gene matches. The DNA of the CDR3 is TGTGCCAGCAGCTATGGGGACAGAGGGAACACTGAAGCTTTCTTT. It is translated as CASSYGDRGNTEAFF.

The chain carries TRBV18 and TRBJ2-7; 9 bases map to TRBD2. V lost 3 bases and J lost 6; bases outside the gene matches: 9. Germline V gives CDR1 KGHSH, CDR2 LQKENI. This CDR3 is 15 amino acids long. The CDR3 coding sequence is TGTGCCAGCTCACCCAGCGGGGGGCGGTTCATCGAGCAGTACTTC. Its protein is CASSPSGGRFIEQYF.

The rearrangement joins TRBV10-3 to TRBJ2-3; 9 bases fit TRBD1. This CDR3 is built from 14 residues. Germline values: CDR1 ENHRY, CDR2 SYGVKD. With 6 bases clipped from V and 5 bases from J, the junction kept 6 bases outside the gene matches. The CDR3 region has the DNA TGTGCCATCAGCCGACAGGGGGAAGGAGATACGCAGTATTTT. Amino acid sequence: CAISRQGEGDTQYF.

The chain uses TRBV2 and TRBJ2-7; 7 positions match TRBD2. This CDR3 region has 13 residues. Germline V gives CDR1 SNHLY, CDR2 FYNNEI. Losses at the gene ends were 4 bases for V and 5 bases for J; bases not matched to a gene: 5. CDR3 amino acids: CASSGRERDEQYF. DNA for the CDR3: TGTGCCAGCAGTGGGCGGGAGAGAGACGAGCAGTACTTC.

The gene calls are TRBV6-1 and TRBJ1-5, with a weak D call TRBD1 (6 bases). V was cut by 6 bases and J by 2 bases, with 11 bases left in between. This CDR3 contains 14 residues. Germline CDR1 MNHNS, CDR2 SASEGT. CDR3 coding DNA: TGTGCCAGCAGCGCAGGGGTTCGCAATCAGCCCCAGCATTTT. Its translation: CASSAGVRNQPQHF.

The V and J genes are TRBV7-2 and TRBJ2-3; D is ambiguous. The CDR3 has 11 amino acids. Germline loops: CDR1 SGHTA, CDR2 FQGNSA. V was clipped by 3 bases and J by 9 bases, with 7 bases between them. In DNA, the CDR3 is TGTGCCAGCAGCTTCGAGTTGACGCAGTATTTT. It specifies CASSFELTQYF.

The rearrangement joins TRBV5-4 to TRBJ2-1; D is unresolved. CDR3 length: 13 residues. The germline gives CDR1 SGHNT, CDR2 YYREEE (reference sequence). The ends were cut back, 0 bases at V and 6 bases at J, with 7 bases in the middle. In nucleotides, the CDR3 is TGTGCCAGCAGCTTGGAAGCTGTCAATGAGCAGTTCTTC. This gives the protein CASSLEAVNEQFF.

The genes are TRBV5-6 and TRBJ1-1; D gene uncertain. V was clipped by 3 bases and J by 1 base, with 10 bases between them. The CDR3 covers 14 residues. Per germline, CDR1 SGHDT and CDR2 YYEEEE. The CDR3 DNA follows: TGTGCCAGCAGCTACTATCTGGGGAACACTGAAGCTTTCTTT. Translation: CASSYYLGNTEAFF.

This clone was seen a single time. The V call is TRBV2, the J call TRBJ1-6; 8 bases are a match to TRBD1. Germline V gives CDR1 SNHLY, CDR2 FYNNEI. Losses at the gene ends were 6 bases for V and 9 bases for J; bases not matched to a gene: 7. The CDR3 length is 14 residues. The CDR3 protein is CASRLGQGSSPLHF. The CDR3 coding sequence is TGTGCCAGCAGACTCGGACAGGGTTCTTCACCCCTCCACTTT.

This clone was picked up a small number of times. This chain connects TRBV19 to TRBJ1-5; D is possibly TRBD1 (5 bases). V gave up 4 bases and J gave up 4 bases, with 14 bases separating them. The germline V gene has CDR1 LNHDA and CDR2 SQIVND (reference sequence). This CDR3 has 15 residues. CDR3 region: CASSTLRQMNQPQHF. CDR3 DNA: TGTGCCAGTAGTACTCTCCGACAGATGAATCAGCCCCAGCATTTT. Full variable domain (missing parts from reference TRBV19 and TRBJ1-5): DGGITQSPKYLFRKEGQNVTLSCEQNLNHDAMYWYRQDPGQGLRLIYYSQIVNDFQKGDIAEGYSVSREKKESFPLTVTSAQKNPTAFYLCASSTLRQMNQPQHFGDGTRLSIL.

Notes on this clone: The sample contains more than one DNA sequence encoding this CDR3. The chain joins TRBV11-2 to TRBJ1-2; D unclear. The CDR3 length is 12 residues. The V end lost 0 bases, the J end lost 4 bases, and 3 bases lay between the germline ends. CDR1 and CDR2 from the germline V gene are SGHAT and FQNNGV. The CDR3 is CASSLESYGYTF. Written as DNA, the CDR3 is TGTGCCAGCAGCTTAGAGTCCTATGGCTACACCTTC.

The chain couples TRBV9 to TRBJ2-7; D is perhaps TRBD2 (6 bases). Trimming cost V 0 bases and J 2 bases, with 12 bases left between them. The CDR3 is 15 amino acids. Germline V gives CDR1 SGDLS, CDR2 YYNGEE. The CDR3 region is CASSVELGGTYEQYF. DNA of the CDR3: TGTGCCAGCAGCGTAGAGCTCGGGGGAACCTACGAGCAGTACTTC.

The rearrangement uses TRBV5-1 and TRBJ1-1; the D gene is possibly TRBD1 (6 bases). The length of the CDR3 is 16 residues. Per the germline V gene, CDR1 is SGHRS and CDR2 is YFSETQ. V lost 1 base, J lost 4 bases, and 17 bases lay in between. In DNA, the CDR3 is TGCGCCAGCAGCTTGATTTGGGACACCCCCACCACTGAAGCTTTCTTT. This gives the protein CASSLIWDTPTTEAFF.

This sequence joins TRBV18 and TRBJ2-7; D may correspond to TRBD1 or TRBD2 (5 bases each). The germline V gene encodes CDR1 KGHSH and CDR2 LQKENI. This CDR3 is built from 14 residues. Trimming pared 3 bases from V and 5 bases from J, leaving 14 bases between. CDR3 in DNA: TGTGCCAGCTCACCCCGGGGCGGAATCGACGAGCAGTACTTC. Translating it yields CASSPRGGIDEQYF.

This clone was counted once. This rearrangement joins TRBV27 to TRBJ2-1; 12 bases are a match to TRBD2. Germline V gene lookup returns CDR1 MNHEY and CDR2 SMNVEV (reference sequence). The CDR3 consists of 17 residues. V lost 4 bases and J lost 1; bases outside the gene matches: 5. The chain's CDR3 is CASSSGLAGASYNEQFF. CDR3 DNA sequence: TGTGCCAGCAGTTCGGGACTAGCGGGCGCTTCCTACAATGAGCAGTTCTTC.

The CDR3 spells CASRGNTGGSGNTIYF. In DNA, the CDR3 is TGTGCCAGCAGGGGTAATACAGGGGGCTCTGGAAACACCATATATTTT. V is TRBV2 and J is TRBJ1-3, with 8 bases matching TRBD1. Trimming removed 6 bases from V and 0 bases from J; junction bases left unmatched: 7. The CDR3 spans 16 residues. The germline V gene encodes CDR1 SNHLY and CDR2 FYNNEI.

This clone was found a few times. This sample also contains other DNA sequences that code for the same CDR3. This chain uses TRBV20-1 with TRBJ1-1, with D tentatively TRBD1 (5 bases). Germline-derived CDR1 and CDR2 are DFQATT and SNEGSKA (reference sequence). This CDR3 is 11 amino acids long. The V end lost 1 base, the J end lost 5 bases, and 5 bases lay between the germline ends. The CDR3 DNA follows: TGCAGTGCTAGAGGACAGACTGAAGCTTTCTTT. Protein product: CSARGQTEAFF.

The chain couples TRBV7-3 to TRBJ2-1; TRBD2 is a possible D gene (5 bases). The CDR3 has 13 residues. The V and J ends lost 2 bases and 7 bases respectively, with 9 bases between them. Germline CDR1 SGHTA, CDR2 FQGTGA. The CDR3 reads CASSLGAVNEQFF. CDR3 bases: TGTGCCAGCAGCTTAGGAGCGGTGAATGAGCAGTTCTTC. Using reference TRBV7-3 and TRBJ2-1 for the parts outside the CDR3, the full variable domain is GAGVSQTPSNKVTEKGKYVELRCDPISGHTALYWYRQSLGQGPEFLIYFQGTGAADDSGLPNDRFFAVRPEGSVSTLKIQRTERGDSAVYLCASSLGAVNEQFFGPGTRLTVL.

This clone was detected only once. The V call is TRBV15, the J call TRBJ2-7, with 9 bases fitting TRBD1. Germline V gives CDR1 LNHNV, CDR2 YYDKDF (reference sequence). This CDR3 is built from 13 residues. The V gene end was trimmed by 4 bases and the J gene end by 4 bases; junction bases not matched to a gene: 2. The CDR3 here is CATSIGTGYEQYF. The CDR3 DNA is TGTGCCACCAGCATCGGGACAGGGTACGAGCAGTACTTC.

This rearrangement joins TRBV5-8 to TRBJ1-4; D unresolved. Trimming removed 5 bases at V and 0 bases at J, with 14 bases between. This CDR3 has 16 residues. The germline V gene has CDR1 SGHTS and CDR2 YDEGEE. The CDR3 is CASRLYLTATNEKLFF. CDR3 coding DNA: TGTGCCAGCAGATTGTACTTGACGGCAACTAATGAAAAACTGTTTTTT.

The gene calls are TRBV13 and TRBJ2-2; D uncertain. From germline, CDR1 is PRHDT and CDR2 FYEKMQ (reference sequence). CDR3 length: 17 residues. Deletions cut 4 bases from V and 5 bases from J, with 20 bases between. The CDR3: CASSSNPGQLGTGELFF. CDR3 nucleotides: TGTGCCAGCAGCTCGAATCCCGGTCAACTCGGGACCGGGGAGCTGTTTTTT.

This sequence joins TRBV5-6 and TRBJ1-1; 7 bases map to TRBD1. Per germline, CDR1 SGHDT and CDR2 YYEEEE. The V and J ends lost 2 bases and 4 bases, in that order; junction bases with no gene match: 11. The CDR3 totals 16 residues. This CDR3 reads CASSFLTGSAGTEAFF. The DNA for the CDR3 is TGTGCCAGCAGCTTCTTGACAGGGAGCGCCGGCACTGAAGCTTTCTTT.

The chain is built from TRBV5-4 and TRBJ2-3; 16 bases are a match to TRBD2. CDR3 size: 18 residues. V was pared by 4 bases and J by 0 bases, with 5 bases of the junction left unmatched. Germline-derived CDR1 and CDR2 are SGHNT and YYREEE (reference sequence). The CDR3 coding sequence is TGTGCCAGCAGCCCCGGGACTAGCGGGAGGGTTAGCACAGATACGCAGTATTTT. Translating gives CASSPGTSGRVSTDTQYF.

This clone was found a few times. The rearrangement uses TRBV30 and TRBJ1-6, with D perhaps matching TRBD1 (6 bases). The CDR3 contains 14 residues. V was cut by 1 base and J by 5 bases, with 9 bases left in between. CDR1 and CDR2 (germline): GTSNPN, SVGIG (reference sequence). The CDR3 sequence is CAWSGTVNNSPLHF. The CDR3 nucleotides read TGTGCCTGGAGTGGGACAGTCAATAATTCACCCCTCCACTTT.

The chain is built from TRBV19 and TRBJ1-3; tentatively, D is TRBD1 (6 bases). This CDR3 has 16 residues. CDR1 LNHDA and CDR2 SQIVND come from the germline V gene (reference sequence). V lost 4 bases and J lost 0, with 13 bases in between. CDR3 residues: CASSTDSSYSGNTIYF. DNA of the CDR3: TGTGCCAGTAGTACGGACAGTTCTTACTCTGGAAACACCATATATTTT.

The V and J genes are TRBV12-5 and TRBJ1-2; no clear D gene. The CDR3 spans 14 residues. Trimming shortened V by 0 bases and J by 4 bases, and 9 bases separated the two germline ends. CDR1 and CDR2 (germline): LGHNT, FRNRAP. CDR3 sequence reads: CASGLVTGIYGYTF. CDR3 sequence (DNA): TGTGCTAGTGGTTTGGTAACGGGGATCTATGGCTACACCTTC.

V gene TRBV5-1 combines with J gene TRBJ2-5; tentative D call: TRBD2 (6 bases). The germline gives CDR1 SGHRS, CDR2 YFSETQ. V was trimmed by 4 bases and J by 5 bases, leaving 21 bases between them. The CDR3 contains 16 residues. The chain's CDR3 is CASSLGGGVAGETQYF. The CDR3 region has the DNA TGCGCCAGCAGCCTGGGTGGCGGGGTTGCTGGGGAGACCCAGTACTTC.

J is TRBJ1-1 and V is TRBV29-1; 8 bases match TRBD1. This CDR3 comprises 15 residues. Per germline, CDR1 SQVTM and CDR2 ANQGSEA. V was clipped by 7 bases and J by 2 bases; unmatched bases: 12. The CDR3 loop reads CSDRQAGGLNTEAFF. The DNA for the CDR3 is TGCAGCGACCGGCAGGCAGGGGGCCTTAACACTGAAGCTTTCTTT.

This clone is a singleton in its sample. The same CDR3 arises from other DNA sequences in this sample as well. CDR3 in DNA: TGTGCCTGGAGCCTTAGCTCCTACAATGAGCAGTTCTTC. This sequence encodes CAWSLSSYNEQFF. The chain joins TRBV30 to TRBJ2-1; no clear D gene. The germline V gene has CDR1 GTSNPN and CDR2 SVGIG (reference sequence). The CDR3 sequence is 13 residues long. V was trimmed by 3 bases and J by 0 bases, leaving 6 bases between them.

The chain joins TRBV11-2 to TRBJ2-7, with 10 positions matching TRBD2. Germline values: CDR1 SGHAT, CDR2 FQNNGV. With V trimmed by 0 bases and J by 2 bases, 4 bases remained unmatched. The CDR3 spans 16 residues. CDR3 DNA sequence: TGTGCCAGCAGCTTAGAGATTACTAGCGGGACCTACGAGCAGTACTTC. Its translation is CASSLEITSGTYEQYF.